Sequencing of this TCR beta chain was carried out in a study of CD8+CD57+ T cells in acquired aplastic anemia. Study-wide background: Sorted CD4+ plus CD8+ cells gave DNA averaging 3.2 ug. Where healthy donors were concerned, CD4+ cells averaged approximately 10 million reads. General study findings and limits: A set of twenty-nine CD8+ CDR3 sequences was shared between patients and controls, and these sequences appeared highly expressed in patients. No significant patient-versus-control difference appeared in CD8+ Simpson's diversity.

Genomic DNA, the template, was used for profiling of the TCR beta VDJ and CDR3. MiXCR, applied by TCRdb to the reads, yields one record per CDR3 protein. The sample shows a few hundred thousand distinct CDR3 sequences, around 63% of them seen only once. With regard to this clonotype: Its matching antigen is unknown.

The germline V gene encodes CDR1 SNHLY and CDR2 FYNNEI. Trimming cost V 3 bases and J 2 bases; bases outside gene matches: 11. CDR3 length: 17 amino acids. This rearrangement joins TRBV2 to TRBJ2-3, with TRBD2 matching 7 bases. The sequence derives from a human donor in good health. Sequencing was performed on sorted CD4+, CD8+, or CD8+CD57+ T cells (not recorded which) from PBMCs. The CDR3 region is CASSDSGGSALTDTQYF. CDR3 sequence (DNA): TGTGCCAGCAGTGACTCTGGCGGGAGCGCGCTCACAGATACGCAGTATTTT. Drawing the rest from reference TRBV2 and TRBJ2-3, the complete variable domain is EPEVTQTPSHQVTQMGQEVILRCVPISNHLYFYWYRQILGQKVEFLVSFYNNEISEKSEIFDDQFSVERPDGSNFTLKIRSTKLEDSAMYFCASSDSGGSALTDTQYFGPGTRLTVL.